Below are 7 T cell receptor beta chains sequenced from a single sample in a study of CD8 T cells in Susac syndrome. cDNA came from around 0.5 to 1 ug RNA primed by random hexamers. TCRdb redid the calling of the immunoSEQ multiplex PCR reads with MiXCR, one entry per CDR3 protein. The sample yields 65,000 to 80,000 distinct CDR3 sequences, around 90% seen once. The sample comprised CD8+ T cells from PBMCs. These receptors were obtained from a human donor with multiple sclerosis.

This clonotype showed up just a few times. The chain uses TRBV19 and TRBJ1-1; tentative D call: TRBD1 (5 bases). Trimming stripped 4 bases from V and 0 bases from J, with 6 bases between. This CDR3 contains 13 residues. The germline gives CDR1 LNHDA, CDR2 SQIVND (reference sequence). The CDR3 here is CASSKGLNTEAFF. CDR3 in DNA: TGTGCCAGTAGTAAGGGGCTGAACACTGAAGCTTTCTTT.

This sequence joins TRBV6-2 or TRBV6-3 and TRBJ2-1, with 11 nucleotides matching TRBD2. CDR1 is MNHEY and CDR2 is SVGEGT in the germline V gene. V was pared by 5 bases and J by 5 bases, with 11 bases of the junction left unmatched. The CDR3 covers 17 residues. For the CDR3, the DNA is TGTGCCAGCAGTCAAACTAGCGGGAGCCGCACCGACAATGAGCAGTTCTTC. Translated, it gives CASSQTSGSRTDNEQFF.

CDR3 coding DNA: TGTGCCAGCAGCGCAGAACAGGGGCCCGACACAGATACGCAGTATTTT. This codes for CASSAEQGPDTDTQYF. V gene TRBV3-1 combines with J gene TRBJ2-3; 7 bases match TRBD1. The V gene's germline CDR1 is LGHDT and CDR2 YNNKEL (reference sequence). This CDR3 spans 16 amino acids. Trimming removed 5 bases from V and 2 bases from J; junction bases left unmatched: 10.

CDR3: CASSLARGNEQFF. In DNA form, the CDR3 reads TGCGCCAGCAGCTTGGCGCGGGGGAACGAGCAGTTCTTC. The chain is built from TRBV5-1 and TRBJ2-1; 7 nucleotides line up with TRBD2. The J segment lost 10 bases and the V segment lost 0 bases, leaving 4 bases of the junction unmatched. The CDR3 covers 13 residues. Germline lookup yields CDR1 SGHRS and CDR2 YFSETQ.

This clonotype was recorded only once. The chain combines TRBV6-1 with TRBJ2-1; possible D gene TRBD2, 6 bases. CDR1 is MNHNS and CDR2 is SASEGT in the germline V gene. V was shortened by 6 bases and J by 1 base, with 25 bases between the two germline ends. The CDR3 runs to 19 residues. In DNA, the CDR3 is TGTGCCAGCAGGATGGACCGGGACTCCCTAACTATATCCTACAATGAGCAGTTCTTC. Its translation is CASRMDRDSLTISYNEQFF.

This sequence joins TRBV11-2 and TRBJ2-3; TRBD1 matches at 11 bases. The trim removed 3 bases at V and 6 bases at J, leaving 5 bases unmatched. This CDR3 comprises 15 residues. Germline V gene lookup returns CDR1 SGHAT and CDR2 FQNNGV. CDR3 sequence reads: CASSFRDRGIDTQYF. The DNA of the CDR3 is TGTGCCAGCAGCTTCCGGGACAGGGGGATCGATACGCAGTATTTT.

The chain couples TRBV24-1 to TRBJ2-2, with D possibly TRBD2 on 8 matching bases. Trimming stripped 0 bases from V and 6 bases from J, with 19 bases between. CDR1 is KGHDR, CDR2 SFDVKD, per germline. CDR3 length: 18 residues. CDR3: CATSDLPSTGTRAGELFF. DNA for the CDR3: TGTGCCACCAGTGATTTGCCGTCGACAGGGACTAGGGCCGGGGAGCTGTTTTTT.